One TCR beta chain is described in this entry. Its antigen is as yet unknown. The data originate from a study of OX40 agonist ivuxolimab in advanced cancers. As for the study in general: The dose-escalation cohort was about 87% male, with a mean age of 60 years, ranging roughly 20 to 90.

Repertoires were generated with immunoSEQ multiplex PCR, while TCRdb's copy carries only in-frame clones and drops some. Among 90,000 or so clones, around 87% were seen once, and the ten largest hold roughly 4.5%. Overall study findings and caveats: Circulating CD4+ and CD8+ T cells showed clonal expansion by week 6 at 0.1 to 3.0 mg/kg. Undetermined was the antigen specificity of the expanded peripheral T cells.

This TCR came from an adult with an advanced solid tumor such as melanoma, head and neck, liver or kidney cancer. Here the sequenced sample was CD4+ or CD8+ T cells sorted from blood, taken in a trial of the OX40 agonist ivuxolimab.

The DNA of the CDR3 is TGCGCCAGCAGCTTGGATCTGGACAGGACCTATGGCTACACCTTC. The encoded protein is CASSLDLDRTYGYTF. J is TRBJ1-2 and V is TRBV5-1; 7 bases align to TRBD1. The CDR3 consists of 15 residues. The junction had 6 bases not matched to a gene; V was cut back by 0 bases and J by 4 bases. In germline, CDR1 is SGHRS, CDR2 YFSETQ.